This TCR beta chain stems from a study of blood T cell repertoires in COVID-19. Background on the study: The samples span acute and convalescent COVID-19 from the United States, Italy and Spain. PBMCs, B-cell-depleted T cells, or T cells were the source of the cDNA or gDNA that made up the material.

Between the trimmed V and J ends, which lost 3 bases and 3 bases, there was a span of 9 bases. This CDR3 is 13 amino acids long. Germline V gene data show CDR1 as LGHDT and CDR2 as YNNKEL (reference sequence). In the original workflow: From reference gene primer amplification, estimates of nucleated cell counts were derived. Profiling relied on immunoSEQ multiplex PCR, and the TCRdb table lists in-frame clones only, not all of them. That table gives V, J and clone size, and the DNA gave D and trimming. This sample has over 15,000 clones, with 85% to 95% found just once. The sample comprised peripheral blood. V gene TRBV3-1 (or the pseudogene TRBV3-2) combines with J gene TRBJ2-7; D is perhaps TRBD1 (6 bases). This TCR was sampled from a human donor in a cohort sampled during active COVID-19. The CDR3 DNA sequence: TGTGCCAGCAGCCAGGGCAGGGGCTACGAGCAGTACTTC. This sequence encodes CASSQGRGYEQYF.